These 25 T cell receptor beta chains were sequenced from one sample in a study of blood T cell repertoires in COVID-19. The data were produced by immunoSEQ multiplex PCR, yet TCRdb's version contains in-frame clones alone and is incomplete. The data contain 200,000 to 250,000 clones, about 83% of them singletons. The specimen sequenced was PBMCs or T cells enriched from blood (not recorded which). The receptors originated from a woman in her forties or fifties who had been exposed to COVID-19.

The DNA of the CDR3 is TGTGCCAGCAGCACCGTCGGGGGGCCCCGCAAGAATGAGCAGTTCTTC. It translates to CASSTVGGPRKNEQFF. The chain uses TRBV7-2 and TRBJ2-1, with D possibly TRBD2 on 7 matching bases. Trimming removed 5 bases at V and 7 bases at J, with 21 bases between. This CDR3 spans 16 amino acids. Germline V gene sequence: CDR1 SGHTA, CDR2 FQGNSA.

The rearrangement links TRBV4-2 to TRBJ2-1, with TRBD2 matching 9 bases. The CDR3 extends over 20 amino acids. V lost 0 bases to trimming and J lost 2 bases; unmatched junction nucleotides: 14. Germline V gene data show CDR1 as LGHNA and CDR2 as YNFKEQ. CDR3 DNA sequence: TGTGCCAGCAGCCAAGATTGGGCGACTAGCGGAGCTTCGACCTACAATGAGCAGTTCTTC. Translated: CASSQDWATSGASTYNEQFF.

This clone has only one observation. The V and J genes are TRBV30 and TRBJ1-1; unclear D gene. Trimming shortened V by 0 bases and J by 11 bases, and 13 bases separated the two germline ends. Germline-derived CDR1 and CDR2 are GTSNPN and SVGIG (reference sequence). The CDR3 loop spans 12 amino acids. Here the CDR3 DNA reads TGTGCCTGGAGTGTAATGCACAGTGAGGCTTTCTTT. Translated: CAWSVMHSEAFF. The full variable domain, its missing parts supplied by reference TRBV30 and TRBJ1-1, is SQTIHQWPATLVQPVGSPLSLECTVEGTSNPNLYWYRQAAGRGLQLLFYSVGIGQISSEVPQNLSASRPQDRQFILSSKKLLLSDSGFYLCAWSVMHSEAFFGQGTRLTVV.

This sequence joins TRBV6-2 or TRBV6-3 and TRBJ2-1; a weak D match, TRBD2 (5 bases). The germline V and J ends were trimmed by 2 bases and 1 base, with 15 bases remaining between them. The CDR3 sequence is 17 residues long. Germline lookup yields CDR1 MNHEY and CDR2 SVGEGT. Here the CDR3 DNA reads TGTGCCAGCAGTTACGATCCGGTGGACTCTTCCTACAATGAGCAGTTCTTC. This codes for CASSYDPVDSSYNEQFF.

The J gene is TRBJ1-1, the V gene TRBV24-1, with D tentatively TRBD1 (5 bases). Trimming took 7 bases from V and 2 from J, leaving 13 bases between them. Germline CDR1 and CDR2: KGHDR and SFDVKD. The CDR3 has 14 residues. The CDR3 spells CATRQGPRNTEAFF. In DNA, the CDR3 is TGTGCCACCAGGCAGGGCCCTAGAAACACTGAAGCTTTCTTT.

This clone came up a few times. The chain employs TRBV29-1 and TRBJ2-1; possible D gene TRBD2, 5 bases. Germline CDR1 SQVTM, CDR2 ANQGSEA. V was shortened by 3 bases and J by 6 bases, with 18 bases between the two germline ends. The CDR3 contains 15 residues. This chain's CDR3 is CSVERDGVRVNEQFF. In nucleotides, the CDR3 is TGCAGCGTTGAGAGAGACGGGGTTAGGGTCAATGAGCAGTTCTTC.

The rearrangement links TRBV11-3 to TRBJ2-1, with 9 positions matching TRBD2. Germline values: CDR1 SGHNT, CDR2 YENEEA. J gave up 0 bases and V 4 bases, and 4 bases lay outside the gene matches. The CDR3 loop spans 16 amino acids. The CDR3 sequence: CASSWGSGGSYNEQFF. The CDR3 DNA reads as TGTGCCAGCAGCTGGGGTAGCGGGGGCTCCTACAATGAGCAGTTCTTC. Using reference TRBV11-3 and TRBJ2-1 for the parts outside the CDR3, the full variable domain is EAGVVQSPRYKIIEKKQPVAFWCNPISGHNTLYWYLQNLGQGPELLIRYENEEAVDDSQLPKDRFSAERLKGVDSTLKIQPAELGDSAVYLCASSWGSGGSYNEQFFGPGTRLTVL.

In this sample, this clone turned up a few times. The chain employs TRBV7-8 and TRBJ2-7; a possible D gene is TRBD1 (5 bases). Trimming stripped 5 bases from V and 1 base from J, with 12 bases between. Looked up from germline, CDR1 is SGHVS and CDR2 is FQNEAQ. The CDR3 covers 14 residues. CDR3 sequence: CASSPTAVSYEQYF. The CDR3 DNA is TGTGCCAGCAGCCCGACAGCAGTTTCCTACGAGCAGTACTTC. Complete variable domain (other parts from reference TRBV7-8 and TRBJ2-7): GAGVSQSPRYKVAKRGQDVALRCDPISGHVSLFWYQQALGQGPEFLTYFQNEAQLDKSGLPSDRFFAERPEGSVSTLKIQRTQQEDSAVYLCASSPTAVSYEQYFGPGTRLTVT.

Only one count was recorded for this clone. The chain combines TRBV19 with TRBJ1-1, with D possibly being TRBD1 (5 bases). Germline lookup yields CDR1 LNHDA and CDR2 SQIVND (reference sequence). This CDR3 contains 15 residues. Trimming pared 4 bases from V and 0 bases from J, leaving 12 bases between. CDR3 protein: CASSKGLPLNTEAFF. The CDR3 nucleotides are TGTGCCAGTAGTAAGGGACTCCCCCTGAACACTGAAGCTTTCTTT.

The CDR3 region is CASSSRTGAGVGRLRNNEQFF. CDR3 coding DNA: TGTGCCAGCAGCTCGAGGACAGGTGCCGGGGTAGGGAGATTACGTAACAATGAGCAGTTCTTC. The V and J genes are TRBV28 and TRBJ2-1; TRBD1 agrees at 7 bases. The CDR3 spans 21 residues. Germline CDR1 reads MDHEN; CDR2 reads SYDVKM. The V segment lost 6 bases and the J segment 5 bases; nucleotides outside the gene matches: 28.

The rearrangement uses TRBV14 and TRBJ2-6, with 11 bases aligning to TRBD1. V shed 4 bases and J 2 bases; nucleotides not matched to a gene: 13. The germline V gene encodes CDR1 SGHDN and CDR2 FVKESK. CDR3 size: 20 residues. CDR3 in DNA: TGTGCCAGCAGCCGACGCCCGGGACAGGGGGGACCAGCTGGGGCCAACGTCCTGACTTTC. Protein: CASSRRPGQGGPAGANVLTF.

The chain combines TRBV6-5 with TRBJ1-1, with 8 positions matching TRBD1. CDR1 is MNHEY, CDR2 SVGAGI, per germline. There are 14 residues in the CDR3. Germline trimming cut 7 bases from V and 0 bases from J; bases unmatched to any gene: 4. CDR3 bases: TGTGCCAGCACCCTGGACAGGGTGAACACTGAAGCTTTCTTT. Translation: CASTLDRVNTEAFF.

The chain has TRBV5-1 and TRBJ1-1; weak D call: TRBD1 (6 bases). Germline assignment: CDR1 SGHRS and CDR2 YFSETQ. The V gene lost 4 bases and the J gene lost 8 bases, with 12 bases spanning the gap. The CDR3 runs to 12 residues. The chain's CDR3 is CASSPTGTEAFF. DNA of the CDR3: TGCGCCAGCAGCCCCACCGGGACAGAAGCTTTCTTT. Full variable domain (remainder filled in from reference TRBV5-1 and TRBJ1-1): KAGVTQTPRYLIKTRGQQVTLSCSPISGHRSVSWYQQTPGQGLQFLFEYFSETQRNKGNFPGRFSGRQFSNSRSEMNVSTLELGDSALYLCASSPTGTEAFFGQGTRLTVV.

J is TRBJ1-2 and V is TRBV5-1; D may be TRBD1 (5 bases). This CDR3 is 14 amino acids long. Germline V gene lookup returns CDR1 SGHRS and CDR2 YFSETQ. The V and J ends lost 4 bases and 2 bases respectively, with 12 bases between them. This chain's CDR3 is CASSPGGLNYGYTF. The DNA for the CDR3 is TGCGCCAGCAGCCCGGGGGGGTTAAACTATGGCTACACCTTC.

CDR3 protein: CASSSRQMFQETQYF. The CDR3 region has the DNA TGTGCCAGCAGCTCCCGACAAATGTTTCAAGAGACCCAGTACTTC. The genes are TRBV7-2 and TRBJ2-5; no reliable D call. Per the germline V gene, CDR1 is SGHTA and CDR2 is FQGNSA. V lost 4 bases and J lost 2, with 14 bases in between. The CDR3 spans 15 residues.

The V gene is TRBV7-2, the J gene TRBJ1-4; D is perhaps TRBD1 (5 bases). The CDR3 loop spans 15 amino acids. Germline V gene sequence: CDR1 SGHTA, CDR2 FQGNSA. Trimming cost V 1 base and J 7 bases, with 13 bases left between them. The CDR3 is CASSLVGGVTEKLFF. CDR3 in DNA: TGTGCCAGCAGCTTAGTAGGAGGGGTTACTGAAAAACTGTTTTTT.

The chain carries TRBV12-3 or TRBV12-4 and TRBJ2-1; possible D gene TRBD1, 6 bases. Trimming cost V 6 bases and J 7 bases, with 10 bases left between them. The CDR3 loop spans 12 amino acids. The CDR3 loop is CASSRGLNEQFF. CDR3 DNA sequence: TGTGCCAGCAGCAGGGGTTTGAATGAGCAGTTCTTC.

The CDR3, as DNA: TGTGCCTGGGACCCGGGACAGGGTGACACCGGGGAGCTGTTTTTT. Translating it yields CAWDPGQGDTGELFF. The chain is built from TRBV30 and TRBJ2-2, with TRBD1 matching 9 bases. The CDR3 runs 15 residues. Germline V lookup: CDR1 GTSNPN, CDR2 SVGIG (reference sequence). J was trimmed by 3 bases and V by 5 bases; bases with no gene match: 7.

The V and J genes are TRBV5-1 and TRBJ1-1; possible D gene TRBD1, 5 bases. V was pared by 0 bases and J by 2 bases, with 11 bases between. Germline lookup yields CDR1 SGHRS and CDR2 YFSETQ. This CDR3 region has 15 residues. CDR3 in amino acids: CASSLGGGINTEAFF. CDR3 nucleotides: TGCGCCAGCAGCTTGGGTGGGGGGATAAACACTGAAGCTTTCTTT.

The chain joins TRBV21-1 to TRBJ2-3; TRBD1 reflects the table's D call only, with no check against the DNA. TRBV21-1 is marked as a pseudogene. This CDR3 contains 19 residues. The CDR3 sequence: CASILKGRTGDLGTDTQYF. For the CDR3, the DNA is TGTGCCAGCATCTTAAAGGGTAGGACAGGGGATTTAGGCACAGATACGCAGTATTTT.

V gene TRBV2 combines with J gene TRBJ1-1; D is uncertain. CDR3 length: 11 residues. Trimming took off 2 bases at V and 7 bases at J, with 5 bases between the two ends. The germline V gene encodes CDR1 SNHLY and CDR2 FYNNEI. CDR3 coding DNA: TGTGCCAGCAGTGAACATGTTGAAGCTTTCTTT. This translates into CASSEHVEAFF.

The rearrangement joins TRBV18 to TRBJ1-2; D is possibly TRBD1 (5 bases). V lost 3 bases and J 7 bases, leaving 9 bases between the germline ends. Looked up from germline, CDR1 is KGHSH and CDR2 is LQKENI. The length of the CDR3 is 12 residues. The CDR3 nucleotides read TGTGCCAGCTCACCGCAAGGGGTTGGCTACACCTTC. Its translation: CASSPQGVGYTF.

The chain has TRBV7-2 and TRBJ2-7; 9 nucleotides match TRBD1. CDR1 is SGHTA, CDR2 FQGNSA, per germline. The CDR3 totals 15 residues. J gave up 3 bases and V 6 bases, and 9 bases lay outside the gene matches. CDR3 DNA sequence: TGTGCCAGCAGTCTAGCGTGGGGACAGGGCTACGAGCAGTACTTC. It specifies CASSLAWGQGYEQYF.

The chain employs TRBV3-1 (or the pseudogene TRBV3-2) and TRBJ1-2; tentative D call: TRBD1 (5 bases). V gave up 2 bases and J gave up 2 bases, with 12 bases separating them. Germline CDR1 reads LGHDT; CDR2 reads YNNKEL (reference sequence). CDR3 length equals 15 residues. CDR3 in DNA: TGTGCCAGCAGCCAACGATGGACACCGAACTATGGCTACACCTTC. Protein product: CASSQRWTPNYGYTF.

The CDR3 bases are TGTGCCAGCAGTGAACGGTACGGCTACACCTTC. It codes for CASSERYGYTF. The chain joins TRBV6-1 to TRBJ1-2; D ambiguous. The CDR3 spans 11 residues. CDR1 MNHNS and CDR2 SASEGT come from the germline V gene. V gave up 2 bases and J gave up 8 bases, with 6 bases separating them.